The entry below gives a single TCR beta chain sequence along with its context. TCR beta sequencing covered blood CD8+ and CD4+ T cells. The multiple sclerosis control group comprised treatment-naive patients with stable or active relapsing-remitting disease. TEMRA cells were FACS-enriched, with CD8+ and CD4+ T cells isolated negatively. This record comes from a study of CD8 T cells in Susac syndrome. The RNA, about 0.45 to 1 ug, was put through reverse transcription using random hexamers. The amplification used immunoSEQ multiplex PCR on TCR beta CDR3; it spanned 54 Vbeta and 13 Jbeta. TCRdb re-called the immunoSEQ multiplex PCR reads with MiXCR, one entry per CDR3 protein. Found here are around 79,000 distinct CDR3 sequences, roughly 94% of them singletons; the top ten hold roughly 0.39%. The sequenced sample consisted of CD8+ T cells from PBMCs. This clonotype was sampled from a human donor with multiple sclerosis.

As DNA, the CDR3 is TGTGCCAGCTCACCACCGGGGGCAGGGGAAGAGCAGTACTTC. This encodes CASSPPGAGEEQYF. The chain uses TRBV18 and TRBJ2-7, with a weak D call TRBD1 (6 bases). Trimming took 0 bases from V and 7 from J, leaving 13 bases between them. There are 14 residues in the CDR3. The V gene's germline CDR1 is KGHSH and CDR2 LQKENI.